The clone carrying this T cell receptor (beta chain) has a handful of counts. Each CDR3 protein is one row after TCRdb ran MiXCR on the RT-PCR reads. The table has about 620,000 distinct CDR3 sequences, over 9.5% seen once; the top ten hold roughly 10%. The data belong to a study of response to subunit inactivated influenza vaccine. V lost 3 bases, J lost 1 base, and 15 bases lay in between. Germline V gene lookup returns CDR1 MDHEN and CDR2 SYDVKM. The CDR3 consists of 16 residues. This receptor was identified in a man aged 45-65 years who received an inactivated influenza vaccine. The rearrangement joins TRBV28 to TRBJ2-5; D is unresolved. The specimen was PBMCs from blood, collected on the day of vaccination. CDR3 region: CASSFLGVTIQETQYF. CDR3 coding DNA: TGTGCCAGCAGTTTTTTGGGCGTCACCATCCAAGAGACCCAGTACTTC.